The clone carrying this T cell receptor beta chain was counted a single time. This sample stems from a study of blood T cell repertoires in COVID-19. About the study: The cDNA or gDNA used as material had been derived from T cells, B-cell-depleted T cells, or PBMCs.

The CDR3 length is 14 residues. The germline gives CDR1 SGHDN, CDR2 FVKESK. V was clipped by 6 bases and J by 4 bases; unmatched bases: 6. The data were produced by immunoSEQ multiplex PCR, yet TCRdb's version contains in-frame clones alone and is incomplete. The repertoire includes approximately 200,000 clones, 70% to 90% of them detected once, and roughly 2.8% sits in the top ten. This chain uses TRBV14 with TRBJ2-1, with TRBD2 identical over 7 bases. The TCR was taken from a woman in her 30s with active or convalescent COVID-19. Sequenced sample: peripheral blood. CDR3: CASSSSGRYNEQFF. CDR3 nucleotides: TGTGCCAGCAGTTCTAGCGGACGATACAATGAGCAGTTCTTC.